This T cell receptor beta chain comes out of a study of blood T cell repertoires in COVID-19. About the study: Collection of acute and convalescent COVID-19 samples took place in the United States, Italy and Spain. PBMCs, B-cell-depleted T cells, or T cells provided the cDNA or gDNA that made up the material.

Original processing methods: Nucleated cell number was recorded as an estimate derived from reference gene primer amplification. Method: immunoSEQ multiplex PCR; TCRdb's copy keeps in-frame clones and lacks some. That table gives V, J and clone size, and the DNA gave D and trimming. In the table there are approximately 93,000 clones, 88% of which are singletons. CDR1 and CDR2 from the germline V gene are SGHTA and FQGNSA. This CDR3 contains 14 residues. V gave up 1 base and J gave up 7 bases; unmatched junction bases: 6. The J gene is TRBJ1-2, the V gene TRBV7-2; 7 nucleotides line up with TRBD1. This clonotype was sampled from a man aged 50-60 years with COVID-19, enrolled during active disease. What was sequenced was peripheral blood. The DNA for the CDR3 is TGTGCCAGCAGCTTAGGCGGACAGGCCTCTGGCTACACCTTC. This sequence encodes CASSLGGQASGYTF.